This entry lists 28 T cell receptor beta chains sequenced from one sample in a study of T cells in Graves' hyperthyroidism and ophthalmopathy. Amplification targeted TCR beta CDR3 regions from RNA transcripts. The HTBI primer set drove a first-round RT-PCR of the TCR CDR3. One entry per CDR3 protein results from TCRdb running MiXCR on the multiplex PCR reads. Here the sample spans about 580,000 distinct CDR3 sequences, just over 45% being singletons. Sequences were obtained from peripheral blood or thyroid tissue (not recorded which). These receptors were taken from a woman aged 18-30 years with Graves' hyperthyroidism.

As concerns this clonotype: This may stem from a read error, because a much larger clone lies one nucleotide away. It is likely a read error, because the conserved phenylalanine at the end of the CDR3 is missing. The V gene is TRBV2, the J gene TRBJ2-7, with TRBD2 identical over 10 bases. Germline trimming cut 10 bases from V and 0 bases from J; bases unmatched to any gene: 15. The CDR3 has 17 amino acids. CDR1 is SNHLY and CDR2 is FYNNEI in the germline V gene. The DNA for the CDR3 is TGTGCCACCCACGCCCCCCGACTAGCGGGCCCCTCCTACGAGCAGTACATC. This codes for CATHAPRLAGPSYEQYI.

The chain recombines TRBV19 with TRBJ2-5, with no clear D. The germline V gene has CDR1 LNHDA and CDR2 SQIVND (reference sequence). V was cut by 3 bases and J by 5 bases, with 10 bases left in between. The CDR3 has 13 residues. The CDR3 spells CASSIGLRETQYF. CDR3 in DNA: TGTGCCAGTAGTATTGGGCTGCGGGAGACCCAGTACTTC.

This clonotype was picked up many times. The rearrangement links TRBV2 to TRBJ2-7, with TRBD1 matching 8 bases. From germline, CDR1 is SNHLY and CDR2 FYNNEI. This CDR3 is built from 12 residues. V lost 7 bases and J lost 6; bases outside the gene matches: 5. CDR3 amino acids: CASTGQGPEQYF. The CDR3 DNA reads TGTGCCAGCACCGGACAGGGACCCGAGCAGTACTTC.

This clonotype was observed many times. The chain has TRBV7-9 and TRBJ2-7; maybe TRBD2 (5 bases). This CDR3 is 14 amino acids long. V was pared by 0 bases and J by 0 bases, with 6 bases between. The V gene's germline CDR1 is SEHNR and CDR2 FQNEAQ (reference sequence). CDR3 sequence (DNA): TGTGCCAGCAGCTTAGCCGACTACTCCTACGAGCAGTACTTC. Its protein is CASSLADYSYEQYF.

This clonotype appeared once. The rearrangement uses TRBV2 and TRBJ2-5, with D tentatively TRBD2 (5 bases). The CDR3 runs 12 residues. Per germline, CDR1 SNHLY and CDR2 FYNNEI. Trimming stripped 6 bases from V and 11 bases from J, with 16 bases between. CDR3 DNA: TGTGCCAGCAGCCAAGCGGTCGCTGAGCAGTACTTC. Its protein is CASSQAVAEQYF.

Remarks on this clonotype: A clone one base away is much larger, so this may be a read error. The chain employs TRBV10-3 and TRBJ2-7; D is unclear. The CDR3 has 16 residues. Germline CDR1 ENHRY, CDR2 SYGVKD. CDR3 DNA sequence: TGTGCCATCAGTGATACAGAAAGGGCCCTCTCCCACGAGCAGTACTTC. Protein product: CAISDTERALSHEQYF.

This chain connects TRBV7-9 to TRBJ2-3, with 10 bases matching TRBD2. Losses at the gene ends were 4 bases for V and 0 bases for J; bases not matched to a gene: 4. Germline V gives CDR1 SEHNR, CDR2 FQNEAQ (reference sequence). The CDR3 spans 16 residues. CDR3 region: CASSSPSGRSTDTQYF. As DNA, the CDR3 is TGTGCCAGCAGCTCCCCTAGCGGGAGAAGCACAGATACGCAGTATTTT.

The chain employs TRBV15 and TRBJ2-3, with 9 bases that match TRBD2. CDR3 size: 15 residues. CDR1 and CDR2 from the germline V gene are LNHNV and YYDKDF (reference sequence). V dropped 5 bases and J dropped 4; count of bases not matched to a gene: 7. This chain's CDR3 is CATSQTSGGADTQYF. The DNA of the CDR3 is TGTGCCACCAGCCAGACTAGCGGAGGGGCAGATACGCAGTATTTT. Drawing the rest from reference TRBV15 and TRBJ2-3, the complete variable domain is DAMVIQNPRYQVTQFGKPVTLSCSQTLNHNVMYWYQQKSSQAPKLLFHYYDKDFNNEADTPDNFQSRRPNTSFCFLDIRSPGLGDTAMYLCATSQTSGGADTQYFGPGTRLTVL.

This clonotype was recorded once. The chain recombines TRBV2 with TRBJ1-6; 7 bases line up with TRBD1. Per the germline V gene, CDR1 is SNHLY and CDR2 is FYNNEI. Trimming took 0 bases from V and 10 from J; bases not matched to a gene: 6. The CDR3 is made up of 15 amino acids. This CDR3 is CASSEAETGWSPLHF. For the CDR3, the DNA is TGTGCCAGCAGTGAAGCCGAGACAGGGTGGTCACCCCTCCACTTT.

This clonotype appeared many times. V and J are TRBV6-6 and TRBJ1-2, with D hard to call. This CDR3 comprises 15 residues. Per the germline V gene, CDR1 is MNHNY and CDR2 is SVGAGI (reference sequence). Trimming left V 2 bases short and J 4 bases short, with 14 bases between. CDR3 sequence (DNA): TGTGCCAGCAGTTACACAGCTGGGTCCACCTATGGCTACACCTTC. Residues: CASSYTAGSTYGYTF.

This clonotype was recorded a few times. The chain combines TRBV5-1 with TRBJ2-3, with D tentatively TRBD1 (6 bases). The V gene lost 4 bases and the J gene lost 4 bases, with 10 bases spanning the gap. Germline CDR1 reads SGHRS; CDR2 reads YFSETQ. This CDR3 is built from 13 residues. The CDR3 DNA follows: TGCGCCAGCAGCATACAGGGTTCAGATACGCAGTATTTT. Translating gives CASSIQGSDTQYF.

There are many counts of this clonotype. V usage is TRBV13 and J usage is TRBJ2-7; TRBD2 is a possible D gene (6 bases). In germline, CDR1 is PRHDT, CDR2 FYEKMQ (reference sequence). The length of the CDR3 is 17 residues. Trimming shortened V by 1 base and J by 2 bases, and 18 bases separated the two germline ends. CDR3 residues: CASSLDSGGTGPYEQYF. CDR3 DNA sequence: TGTGCCAGCAGCTTAGACTCCGGCGGGACTGGACCCTACGAGCAGTACTTC.

Notes on this clonotype: A read error may produce the germline difference seen at one junction end. The chain is built from TRBV7-6 and TRBJ1-2; D gene uncertain. CDR1 and CDR2 (germline): SGHVS, FNYEAQ. This CDR3 is 14 amino acids long. CDR3 sequence: CASSPDLENYGCTF. The CDR3 DNA follows: TGTGCCAGCAGCCCCGACCTGGAGAACTATGGCTGCACGTTC.

The chain combines TRBV10-3 with TRBJ1-2; D gene ambiguous. CDR3 size: 11 residues. CDR1 and CDR2 from the germline V gene are ENHRY and SYGVKD. V was pared by 2 bases and J by 12 bases, with 10 bases between. The CDR3: CAISERAGNTF. CDR3 DNA sequence: TGTGCCATCAGTGAGCGAGCGGGCAACACCTTC.

V and J are TRBV2 and TRBJ2-5, with D possibly being TRBD2 (7 bases). The V gene lost 5 bases and the J gene lost 7 bases, with 20 bases spanning the gap. Germline V gene sequence: CDR1 SNHLY, CDR2 FYNNEI. The CDR3 is made up of 15 amino acids. The CDR3, as DNA: TGTGCCAGCAGTTACAGCGGGACACTCTACGGGACCCAGTACTTC. This codes for CASSYSGTLYGTQYF.

This rearrangement joins TRBV24-1 to TRBJ2-7, with a tentative D call TRBD1 (6 bases). Trimming removed 5 bases at V and 5 bases at J, with 18 bases between. The length of the CDR3 is 15 residues. Germline V gives CDR1 KGHDR, CDR2 SFDVKD. CDR3 in DNA: TGTGCCACCAGTGCTATTAGCGACAGGTGGGACGAGCAGTACTTC. Translated, it gives CATSAISDRWDEQYF.

This chain links TRBV7-3 with TRBJ2-2, with TRBD1 as a possible D gene (5 bases). V dropped 4 bases and J dropped 7 bases, with 7 bases sitting between them. Germline CDR1 and CDR2: SGHTA and FQGTGA. This CDR3 is 12 amino acids long. In DNA form, the CDR3 reads TGTGCCAGCAGCTCTGGACACGGGGAGCTGTTTTTT. Its translation: CASSSGHGELFF.

The rearrangement links TRBV29-1 to TRBJ2-7; 11 bases match TRBD2. Germline lookup yields CDR1 SQVTM and CDR2 ANQGSEA. After removal of 3 bases from V and 7 bases from J, the junction contained 14 bases not matched to a gene. The CDR3 sequence is 16 residues long. The CDR3 sequence is CSVEGTTDLAGGEQYF. Here the CDR3 DNA reads TGCAGCGTTGAGGGAACGACAGATTTAGCGGGAGGGGAGCAGTACTTC.

The chain is built from TRBV7-3 and TRBJ2-1; no firm D call. CDR1 is SGHTA, CDR2 FQGTGA, per germline. V was trimmed by 0 bases and J by 5 bases, leaving 8 bases between them. This CDR3 is built from 14 residues. This chain's CDR3 is CASSLTVSNNEQFF. The DNA of the CDR3 is TGTGCCAGCAGCTTAACTGTGTCCAACAATGAGCAGTTCTTC.

This clonotype was picked up many times. This chain uses TRBV12-3 or TRBV12-4 with TRBJ1-6; D might be TRBD1 (5 bases). The CDR3 has 14 amino acids. V was clipped by 1 base and J by 10 bases, with 11 bases between them. The CDR3 protein is CASSLGGWGSPLHF. The CDR3 region has the DNA TGTGCCAGCAGTTTAGGGGGCTGGGGGTCACCCCTCCACTTT.

This clonotype was observed once. The rearrangement joins TRBV20-1 to TRBJ2-2, with 15 bases matching TRBD2. V gave up 4 bases and J gave up 1 base; unmatched junction bases: 1. The CDR3 length is 16 residues. Germline V gene lookup returns CDR1 DFQATT and CDR2 SNEGSKA (reference sequence). This chain's CDR3 is CSATGLAGGNTGELFF. DNA for the CDR3: TGCAGTGCTACGGGACTAGCGGGAGGGAACACCGGGGAGCTGTTTTTT.

The gene calls are TRBV7-9 and TRBJ2-1; TRBD2 aligns across 7 bases. With V trimmed by 5 bases and J by 8 bases, 24 bases remained unmatched. Per germline, CDR1 SEHNR and CDR2 FQNEAQ (reference sequence). The CDR3 consists of 19 residues. The chain's CDR3 is CASSPLLEGGAGLLDEQFF. The CDR3 DNA is TGTGCCAGCAGCCCACTCCTGGAGGGTGGAGCGGGACTTCTCGATGAGCAGTTCTTC.

This clonotype was observed a handful of times. The V gene is TRBV4-1, the J gene TRBJ1-2, with D unclear. Germline CDR1 reads MGHRA; CDR2 reads YSYEKL. V lost 0 bases and J lost 10, with 6 bases in between. There are 11 residues in the CDR3. This CDR3 reads CASSQDPAYTF. The CDR3 nucleotides are TGCGCCAGCAGCCAAGATCCGGCCTACACCTTC.

The chain links TRBV2 to TRBJ1-2, with 8 bases aligning to TRBD1. J lost 7 bases, V lost 8 bases, and 6 bases had no gene match. This CDR3 spans 12 amino acids. Germline V CDR1 and CDR2: SNHLY, FYNNEI. CDR3 sequence (DNA): TGTGCCAGCCGCTCCGGGACAGGTGGCTACACCTTC. The encoded protein is CASRSGTGGYTF.

About this clonotype itself: This likely comes from a read error, as the CDR3 has no conserved phenylalanine or tryptophan at its end. The limits of the CDR3 on the DNA are not certain, so only TCRdb's listed CDR3 is given. The genes are TRBV29-1 and TRBJ1-3. A total of 8 residues make up the CDR3, ends included. Germline V CDR1 and CDR2: SQVTM, ANQGSEA. The CDR3 spells CSVEVANT.

There are many counts of this clonotype. This chain connects TRBV7-9 to TRBJ2-5; no reliable D call. CDR1 and CDR2 (germline): SEHNR, FQNEAQ (reference sequence). The CDR3 runs 12 residues. V lost 3 bases and J 3 bases, leaving 5 bases between the germline ends. The CDR3 region has the DNA TGTGCCAGCAGCTTGAAGGAAGAGACCCAGTACTTC. It yields the protein CASSLKEETQYF.

The table lists this clonotype with many counts. The J gene is TRBJ1-4, the V gene TRBV7-2, with TRBD1 as a possible D gene (5 bases). V was pared by 5 bases and J by 7 bases, with 11 bases between. The CDR3 runs 13 residues. Per the germline V gene, CDR1 is SGHTA and CDR2 is FQGNSA. The chain's CDR3 is CASSARRGEKLFF. In DNA form, the CDR3 reads TGTGCCAGCAGCGCACGGAGGGGTGAAAAACTGTTTTTT.

The chain combines TRBV7-2 with TRBJ1-4, with D tentatively TRBD1 (5 bases). Germline V gene lookup returns CDR1 SGHTA and CDR2 FQGNSA. The V end lost 4 bases, the J end lost 8 bases, and 17 bases lay between the germline ends. The CDR3 covers 15 residues. The CDR3 loop is CASSYAHGQNEKLFF. DNA for the CDR3: TGTGCCAGCAGCTATGCCCACGGACAAAACGAAAAACTGTTTTTT.